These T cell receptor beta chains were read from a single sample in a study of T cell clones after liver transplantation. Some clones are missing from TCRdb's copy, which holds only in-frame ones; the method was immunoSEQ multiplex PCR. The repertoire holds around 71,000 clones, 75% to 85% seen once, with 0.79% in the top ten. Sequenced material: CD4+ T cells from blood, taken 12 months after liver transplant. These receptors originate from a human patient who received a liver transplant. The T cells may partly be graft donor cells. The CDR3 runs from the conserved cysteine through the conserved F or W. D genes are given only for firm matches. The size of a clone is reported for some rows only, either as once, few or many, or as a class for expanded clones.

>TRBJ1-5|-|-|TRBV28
CANSMLPGQPQHF
TGTGCCAATTCGATGCTTCCAGGGCAGCCCCAGCATTTT
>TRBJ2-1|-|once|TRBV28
CASSLDTYNEQFF
TGTGCCAGCAGTTTGGACACCTACAATGAGCAGTTCTTC
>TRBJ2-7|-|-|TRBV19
CASSRLAFGVRDSYEQYF
TGTGCCAGTAGCCGACTCGCTTTCGGGGTCAGGGACTCCTACGAGCAGTACTTC
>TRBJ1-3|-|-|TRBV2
CASSVSRRRDSGNTIYF
TGTGCCAGCAGTGTCTCGCGGAGGCGAGACTCTGGAAACACCATATATTTT
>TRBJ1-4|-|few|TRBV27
CASSHHGRWRGTTNEKLFF
TGTGCCAGCAGTCACCACGGGCGTTGGAGGGGTACAACTAATGAAAAACTGTTTTTT
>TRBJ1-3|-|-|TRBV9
CASSVSFSGNTIYF
TGTGCCAGCAGCGTATCCTTCTCTGGAAACACCATATATTTT
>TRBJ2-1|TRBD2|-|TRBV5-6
CASSLRVGGLYNEQFF
TGTGCCAGCAGCTTGCGAGTGGGAGGGCTCTACAATGAGCAGTTCTTC
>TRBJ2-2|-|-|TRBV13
CASSPPRPKNTGELFF
TGTGCCAGCAGCCCCCCTCGTCCCAAGAACACCGGGGAGCTGTTTTTT
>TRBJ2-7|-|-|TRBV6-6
CASSYMSFYEQYF
TGTGCCAGCAGTTACATGTCGTTCTACGAGCAGTACTTC
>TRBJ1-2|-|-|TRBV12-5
CASGLGGLRSGYTF
TGTGCTAGTGGTTTGGGGGGCCTCAGGAGTGGCTACACCTTC
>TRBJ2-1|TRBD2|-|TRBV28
CASSMGLAGGMKNNEQFF
TGTGCCAGCAGTATGGGACTAGCGGGAGGGATGAAAAACAATGAGCAGTTCTTC
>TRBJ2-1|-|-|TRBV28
CASPGLRGLRQFF
TGTGCCAGCCCGGGACTCCGAGGCTTGAGGCAGTTCTTC
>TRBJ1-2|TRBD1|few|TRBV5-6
CASSARDRGGRGYTF
TGTGCCAGCAGCGCCCGGGACAGGGGAGGAAGGGGCTACACCTTC
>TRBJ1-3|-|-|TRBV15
CATSRDWVGVGNTIYF
TGTGCCACCAGCAGAGACTGGGTGGGGGTTGGAAACACCATATATTTT
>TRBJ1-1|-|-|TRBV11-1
CASSLEIGLNTEAFF
TGTGCCAGCAGCCTAGAGATAGGTCTGAACACTGAAGCTTTCTTT
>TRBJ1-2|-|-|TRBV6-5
CASSYRGTGPNGYTF
TGTGCCAGCAGTTACAGAGGGACGGGGCCTAATGGCTACACCTTC
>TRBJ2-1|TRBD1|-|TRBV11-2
CASRGTGNNEQFF
TGTGCCAGCAGAGGGACAGGGAACAATGAGCAGTTCTTC
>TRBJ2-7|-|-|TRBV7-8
CASSLAGAYEQYF
TGTGCCAGCAGCTTGGCCGGGGCCTACGAGCAGTACTTC
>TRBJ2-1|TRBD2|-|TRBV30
CAWGGGNEQFF
TGTGCCTGGGGGGGAGGGAACGAGCAGTTCTTC
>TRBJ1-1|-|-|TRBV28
CASSFKLEAFF
TGTGCCAGCAGTTTTAAGCTTGAAGCTTTCTTT
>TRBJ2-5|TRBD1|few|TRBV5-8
CASSSLRDRGPQTQYF
TGTGCCAGCAGCTCCCTCCGGGACAGGGGGCCGCAGACCCAGTACTTC
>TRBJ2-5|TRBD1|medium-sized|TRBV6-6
CASTGTGRETQYF
TGTGCCAGCACTGGGACAGGGAGAGAGACCCAGTACTTC
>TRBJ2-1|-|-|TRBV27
CASSSLRSGYNEQFF
TGTGCCAGCAGTTCCCTTCGTAGCGGCTACAATGAGCAGTTCTTC
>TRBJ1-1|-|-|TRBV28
CASSLLRAEAFF
TGTGCCAGCAGTTTATTAAGGGCTGAAGCTTTCTTT
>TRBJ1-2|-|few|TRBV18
CASSLDSSYGYTF
TGTGCCAGCTCACTTGACAGCTCCTATGGCTACACCTTC
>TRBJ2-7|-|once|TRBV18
CASSPVFSSYEQYF
TGTGCCAGCTCACCAGTGTTTAGCTCCTACGAGCAGTACTTC
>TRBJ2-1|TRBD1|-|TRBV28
CASSRDSLYNEQFF
TGTGCCAGCAGCCGGGACAGCCTTTACAATGAGCAGTTCTTC
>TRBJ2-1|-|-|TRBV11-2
CASGGSYSEQFF
TGTGCCAGCGGGGGAAGCTATAGTGAGCAGTTCTTC
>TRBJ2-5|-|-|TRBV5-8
CASSLSQVQETQYF
TGTGCCAGCAGCTTGAGTCAAGTTCAAGAGACCCAGTACTTC
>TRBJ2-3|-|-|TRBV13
CASSPRQVSSTDTQYF
TGTGCCAGCAGCCCCCGACAGGTCTCTAGCACAGATACGCAGTATTTT
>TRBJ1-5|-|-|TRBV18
CASSRGGNQPQHF
TGTGCCAGCTCTCGAGGTGGCAATCAGCCCCAGCATTTT
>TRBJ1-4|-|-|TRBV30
CAWSVGEKLFF
TGTGCCTGGAGTGTGGGGGAAAAACTGTTTTTT
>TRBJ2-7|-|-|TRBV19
CASSSGGEQYF
TGTGCCAGTAGTAGTGGCGGCGAGCAGTACTTC
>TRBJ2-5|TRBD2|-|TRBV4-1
CASSQAGTSGVQETQYF
TGCGCCAGCAGCCAAGCGGGGACTAGCGGGGTCCAAGAGACCCAGTACTTC
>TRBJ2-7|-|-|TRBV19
CASSISQGTYEQYF
TGTGCCAGTAGTATTTCCCAGGGAACCTACGAGCAGTACTTC
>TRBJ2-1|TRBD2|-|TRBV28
CASRSLAGGPGEQFF
TGTGCCAGCAGGTCCTTAGCGGGAGGGCCTGGTGAGCAGTTCTTC
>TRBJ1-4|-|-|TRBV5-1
CASSLYRPSEKLFF
TGCGCCAGCAGCTTATATAGACCCAGTGAAAAACTGTTTTTT
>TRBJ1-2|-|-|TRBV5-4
CASSYPWGGTNGYTF
TGTGCCAGCAGCTACCCTTGGGGGGGTACGAATGGCTACACCTTC
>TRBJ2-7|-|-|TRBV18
CASSLTSYEQYF
TGTGCCAGCTCACTCACCTCCTACGAGCAGTACTTC
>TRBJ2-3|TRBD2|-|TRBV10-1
CASSEAGRADTQYF
TGCGCCAGCAGTGAAGCGGGAAGGGCAGATACGCAGTATTTT